This entry concerns a single TCR beta chain. Its antigen is not known. The data derive from a study of OX40 agonist ivuxolimab in advanced cancers. As for the study in general: The dose-escalation group included hepatocellular carcinoma, melanoma, renal cell carcinoma and head and neck cancer. Checkpoint inhibitors had been given previously to 35% to 50% of patients.

Data came from immunoSEQ multiplex PCR; TCRdb stores just in-frame clones and leaves some out. The sample includes under 85,000 clones, approximately 86% of them seen just once. Study observations and caveats: Circulating CD4+ and CD8+ T cells showed clonal expansion by week 6 at 0.1 to 3.0 mg/kg. Some patients who did not respond also had low normalized T-cell clonal expansion.

Trimming removed 8 bases from V and 0 bases from J, with 15 bases in between. This CDR3 contains 14 residues. Specimen: CD4+ or CD8+ T cells sorted from blood, collected in a trial of the OX40 agonist ivuxolimab. The TCR comes from an adult with an advanced solid tumor such as melanoma, head and neck, liver or kidney cancer. This chain connects TRBV5-3 to TRBJ2-7, with D unclear. TRBV5-3 is filed as an ORF, its function uncertain. The CDR3 DNA sequence: TGTGCCAGCAGAAAGACGGAGAGCTCCTACGAGCAGTACTTC. This codes for CASRKTESSYEQYF.